What follows are 27 T cell receptor beta chains derived from one specimen sequenced in a study of cytotoxic CD8 clonotypes in ibrutinib-treated CLL. Libraries were prepared by immunoSEQ multiplex PCR; TCRdb keeps only in-frame clonotypes and omits some of them. The profile shows some 160,000 clones, approximately 80% of them singletons. Sequenced material: PBMCs, taken after 12 months of ibrutinib treatment. Every receptor here comes from a human donor with chronic lymphocytic leukemia.

This rearrangement joins TRBV6-5 to TRBJ1-6; no clear D. Trimming pared 4 bases from V and 6 bases from J, leaving 13 bases between. Germline V lookup: CDR1 MNHEY, CDR2 SVGAGI. The CDR3 length is 15 residues. CDR3 nucleotide sequence: TGTGCCAGCAGTTCCATAATGACGTCTAATTCACCCCTCCACTTT. Amino acids: CASSSIMTSNSPLHF.

The chain combines TRBV28 with TRBJ1-1, with D possibly TRBD1 on 5 matching bases. The ends were cut back, 5 bases at V and 4 bases at J, with 14 bases in the middle. Germline V gene sequence: CDR1 MDHEN, CDR2 SYDVKM. The CDR3 is 14 residues long. CDR3 in amino acids: CASSNSGRATEAFF. The CDR3 DNA is TGTGCCAGCAGTAACTCAGGGAGAGCCACTGAAGCTTTCTTT.

J is TRBJ1-6 and V is TRBV6-5, with D perhaps TRBD1 (5 bases). CDR1 is MNHEY and CDR2 is SVGAGI in the germline V gene. The CDR3 covers 13 residues. Trimming pared 5 bases from V and 7 bases from J, leaving 9 bases between. The CDR3, as DNA: TGTGCCAGCAGTCTGACAGTCAATTCACCCCTCCACTTT. Its protein is CASSLTVNSPLHF.

This clone was found once. Other DNA sequences from this sample encode an identical CDR3 as well. J is TRBJ2-7 and V is TRBV5-1, with 7 bases fitting TRBD1. The CDR3 length is 14 residues. Germline CDR1 SGHRS, CDR2 YFSETQ. V was clipped by 3 bases and J by 0 bases; unmatched bases: 3. The CDR3 is CASSSTGSSYEQYF. The CDR3 nucleotides are TGCGCCAGCAGCTCGACAGGGAGCTCCTACGAGCAGTACTTC.

The genes are TRBV5-1 and TRBJ1-1, with D maybe TRBD1 (6 bases). Between the trimmed V and J ends, which lost 4 bases and 1 base, there was a span of 11 bases. Per the germline V gene, CDR1 is SGHRS and CDR2 is YFSETQ. There are 14 residues in the CDR3. CDR3 in DNA: TGCGCCAGCAGCCAACAGGGTGGGAACACTGAAGCTTTCTTT. Its translation is CASSQQGGNTEAFF.

The J gene is TRBJ2-7, the V gene TRBV6-5; D is uncertain. This CDR3 comprises 14 residues. Trimming pared 2 bases from V and 0 bases from J, leaving 8 bases between. Germline V gene data show CDR1 as MNHEY and CDR2 as SVGAGI. CDR3 sequence (DNA): TGTGCCAGCAGTTACACAAGGAACTCCTACGAGCAGTACTTC. Encoded protein: CASSYTRNSYEQYF.

J is TRBJ2-7 and V is TRBV19; TRBD1 or TRBD2 may be the D gene (5 bases each). The germline V gene has CDR1 LNHDA and CDR2 SQIVND (reference sequence). The CDR3 is 13 residues long. Trimming removed 5 bases from V and 0 bases from J, with 8 bases in between. The CDR3: CASSFGTSYEQYF. In DNA, the CDR3 is TGTGCCAGTAGTTTCGGGACCTCCTACGAGCAGTACTTC.

This chain links TRBV7-9 with TRBJ1-1; D unclear. The germline CDR1 and CDR2 sequences are SEHNR and FQNEAQ (reference sequence). V lost 3 bases and J 7 bases, leaving 9 bases between the germline ends. This CDR3 is 12 amino acids long. CDR3 in amino acids: CASSFGSFEAFF. The DNA for the CDR3 is TGTGCCAGCAGCTTTGGTTCCTTTGAAGCTTTCTTT.

This clone was counted only a few times. The chain's CDR3 is CASSRDRVSGNTIYF. In nucleotides, the CDR3 is TGTGCCAGCAGTAGGGACAGGGTCTCTGGAAACACCATATATTTT. The rearrangement uses TRBV2 and TRBJ1-3, with 9 bases lining up with TRBD1. This CDR3 is built from 15 residues. Germline CDR1 SNHLY, CDR2 FYNNEI. V was pared by 5 bases and J by 0 bases, with 2 bases of the junction left unmatched.

The rearrangement links TRBV6-1 to TRBJ1-1; D unresolved. Trimming cost V 4 bases and J 1 base, with 13 bases left between them. Germline CDR1 and CDR2: MNHNS and SASEGT. The CDR3 contains 15 residues. The CDR3: CASSGHSSGNTEAFF. The CDR3 DNA reads TGTGCCAGCAGTGGACACTCGTCCGGGAACACTGAAGCTTTCTTT.

The gene calls are TRBV11-2 and TRBJ2-7; possible D gene TRBD1, 6 bases. CDR1 and CDR2 from the germline V gene are SGHAT and FQNNGV. The CDR3 spans 18 residues. Trimming took off 5 bases at V and 3 bases at J, with 26 bases between the two ends. The CDR3 protein is CASSPSAGLGTMIYEQYF. Here the CDR3 DNA reads TGTGCCAGCAGCCCTTCGGCCGGCCTCGGGACAATGATCTACGAGCAGTACTTC.

The chain joins TRBV6-6 to TRBJ1-5; the D is unclear. The CDR3 spans 16 residues. V was cut by 6 bases and J by 0 bases, with 15 bases left in between. CDR1 and CDR2 (germline): MNHNY, SVGAGI (reference sequence). CDR3 loop: CASSPRGVYSNQPQHF. The CDR3 DNA follows: TGTGCCAGCAGCCCTCGGGGAGTTTATAGCAATCAGCCCCAGCATTTT.

The rearrangement links TRBV4-3 to TRBJ2-1, with 13 bases that match TRBD2. The CDR3 is 15 amino acids. Germline CDR1 reads LGHNA; CDR2 reads YSLEER. V was clipped by 3 bases and J by 8 bases; unmatched bases: 4. CDR3 DNA: TGCGCCAGCAGCCAGGGACTAGCGGGAACATATGAGCAGTTCTTC. Amino acids: CASSQGLAGTYEQFF.

This chain links TRBV4-3 with TRBJ2-3; tentatively, D is TRBD2 (6 bases). The CDR3 runs to 16 residues. With 1 base removed from V and 7 bases from J, the gap between germline ends came to 18 bases. The V gene's germline CDR1 is LGHNA and CDR2 YSLEER. This chain's CDR3 is CASSQGPTRSQNTQYF. The CDR3 nucleotides are TGCGCCAGCAGCCAAGGTCCGACTAGGTCCCAGAATACGCAGTATTTT.

The chain is built from TRBV6-1 and TRBJ1-5, with a weak D call TRBD1 (6 bases). CDR3 length equals 16 residues. Per the germline V gene, CDR1 is MNHNS and CDR2 is SASEGT. V was clipped by 3 bases and J by 0 bases, with 12 bases between them. This chain's CDR3 is CASSDRGAYSNQPQHF. The CDR3 DNA reads TGTGCCAGCAGTGACCGGGGGGCCTATAGCAATCAGCCCCAGCATTTT.

The chain has TRBV18 and TRBJ1-1; 9 positions agree with TRBD1. The V gene's germline CDR1 is KGHSH and CDR2 LQKENI. This CDR3 region has 15 residues. J gave up 1 base and V 3 bases, and 3 bases lay outside the gene matches. The CDR3 here is CASSPTTGGNTEAFF. The CDR3 DNA follows: TGTGCCAGCTCACCTACGACAGGGGGGAACACTGAAGCTTTCTTT.

The J gene is TRBJ2-7, the V gene TRBV12-5; 9 bases align to TRBD1. Trimming removed 7 bases from V and 4 bases from J; junction bases left unmatched: 11. The CDR3 extends over 15 amino acids. From germline, CDR1 is LGHNT and CDR2 FRNRAP. DNA for the CDR3: TGTGCTAGTGTCCCATGGTACAGGGGGCAATACGAGCAGTACTTC. Its translation is CASVPWYRGQYEQYF.

The rearrangement uses TRBV6-5 and TRBJ2-1; D gene ambiguous. With 2 bases removed from V and 6 bases from J, the gap between germline ends came to 5 bases. Germline lookup yields CDR1 MNHEY and CDR2 SVGAGI. The CDR3 length is 12 residues. CDR3: CASSYRSNEQFF. CDR3 DNA sequence: TGTGCCAGCAGTTACCGGTCCAATGAGCAGTTCTTC.

This clone was seen many times. The V and J genes are TRBV2 and TRBJ1-2; 9 bases match TRBD1. The ends lost 3 bases at V and 6 bases at J; junction bases unmatched: 23. There are 20 residues in the CDR3. CDR1 SNHLY and CDR2 FYNNEI come from the germline V gene. CDR3 loop: CASSETDIWDRAQGTDGYTF. The CDR3 DNA follows: TGTGCCAGCAGTGAGACCGATATTTGGGACAGGGCGCAGGGTACGGATGGCTACACCTTC.

V gene TRBV9 combines with J gene TRBJ2-7, with TRBD1 matching 7 bases. With 2 bases clipped from V and 2 bases from J, the junction kept 7 bases outside the gene matches. The CDR3 runs to 15 residues. The V gene's germline CDR1 is SGDLS and CDR2 YYNGEE. CDR3 protein: CASSVWAGGTYEQYF. Here the CDR3 DNA reads TGTGCCAGCAGCGTTTGGGCAGGGGGAACCTACGAGCAGTACTTC. Complete variable domain (other parts from reference TRBV9 and TRBJ2-7): DSGVTQTPKHLITATGQRVTLRCSPRSGDLSVYWYQQSLDQGLQFLIQYYNGEERAKGNILERFSAQQFPDLHSELNLSSLELGDSALYFCASSVWAGGTYEQYFGPGTRLTVT.

The rearrangement links TRBV15 to TRBJ1-2; no clear D. Per germline, CDR1 LNHNV and CDR2 YYDKDF (reference sequence). The CDR3 extends over 15 amino acids. Trimming left V 0 bases short and J 0 bases short, with 8 bases between. CDR3 amino acids: CATSREFQANYGYTF. Written as DNA, the CDR3 is TGTGCCACCAGCAGAGAATTCCAAGCTAACTATGGCTACACCTTC.

The genes are TRBV7-3 and TRBJ2-3; possibly TRBD1 or TRBD2 for D (5 bases each). This CDR3 comprises 12 residues. The germline V and J ends were trimmed by 9 bases and 4 bases, with 11 bases remaining between them. CDR1 is SGHTA, CDR2 FQGTGA, per germline. Written as DNA, the CDR3 is TGTGCCAGTGGGACCCCGGCAGATACGCAGTATTTT. This sequence encodes CASGTPADTQYF.

This clone was seen a single time. This chain links TRBV6-5 with TRBJ2-2; D perhaps matches TRBD2 (6 bases). Germline CDR1 is MNHEY and CDR2 is SVGAGI. This CDR3 region has 16 residues. Between the trimmed V and J ends, which lost 6 bases and 4 bases, there was a span of 18 bases. CDR3 residues: CASSYRGRPGTGELFF. The CDR3 region has the DNA TGTGCCAGCAGCTACCGGGGGAGACCGGGCACCGGGGAGCTGTTTTTT.

The V gene is TRBV6-1, the J gene TRBJ2-3; perhaps TRBD1 as D (6 bases). This CDR3 comprises 16 residues. The germline CDR1 and CDR2 sequences are MNHNS and SASEGT. Between the trimmed V and J ends, which lost 4 bases and 4 bases, there was a span of 18 bases. This CDR3 is CASSGTVVARSDTQYF. In DNA form, the CDR3 reads TGTGCCAGCAGTGGGACAGTCGTAGCGAGGTCAGATACGCAGTATTTT.

The V and J genes are TRBV28 and TRBJ2-1, with 7 bases identical to TRBD2. With 2 bases clipped from V and 9 bases from J, the junction kept 4 bases outside the gene matches. Germline values: CDR1 MDHEN, CDR2 SYDVKM. The CDR3 spans 13 residues. The CDR3 here is CASSLGGRGEQFF. CDR3 in DNA: TGTGCCAGCAGTTTAGGAGGGAGGGGTGAGCAGTTCTTC. Full variable domain (remainder filled in from reference TRBV28 and TRBJ2-1): DVKVTQSSRYLVKRTGEKVFLECVQDMDHENMFWYRQDPGLGLRLIYFSYDVKMKEKGDIPEGYSVSREKKERFSLILESASTNQTSMYLCASSLGGRGEQFFGPGTRLTVL.

This clone has a handful of counts. The chain carries TRBV18 and TRBJ2-3, with D possibly TRBD2 on 6 matching bases. CDR1 is KGHSH, CDR2 LQKENI, per germline. The length of the CDR3 is 16 residues. Trimming took 3 bases from V and 1 from J, leaving 14 bases between them. CDR3 bases: TGTGCCAGCTCACCCTATGCGACGGGGGGCACAGATACGCAGTATTTT. Translating it yields CASSPYATGGTDTQYF.

The rearrangement uses TRBV4-1 and TRBJ1-3; D perhaps matches TRBD1 (6 bases). From germline, CDR1 is MGHRA and CDR2 YSYEKL. Trimming took off 2 bases at V and 1 base at J, with 9 bases between the two ends. CDR3 length: 15 residues. For the CDR3, the DNA is TGCGCCAGCAGCCAACCCAGGGGATCTGGAAACACCATATATTTT. It yields the protein CASSQPRGSGNTIYF.